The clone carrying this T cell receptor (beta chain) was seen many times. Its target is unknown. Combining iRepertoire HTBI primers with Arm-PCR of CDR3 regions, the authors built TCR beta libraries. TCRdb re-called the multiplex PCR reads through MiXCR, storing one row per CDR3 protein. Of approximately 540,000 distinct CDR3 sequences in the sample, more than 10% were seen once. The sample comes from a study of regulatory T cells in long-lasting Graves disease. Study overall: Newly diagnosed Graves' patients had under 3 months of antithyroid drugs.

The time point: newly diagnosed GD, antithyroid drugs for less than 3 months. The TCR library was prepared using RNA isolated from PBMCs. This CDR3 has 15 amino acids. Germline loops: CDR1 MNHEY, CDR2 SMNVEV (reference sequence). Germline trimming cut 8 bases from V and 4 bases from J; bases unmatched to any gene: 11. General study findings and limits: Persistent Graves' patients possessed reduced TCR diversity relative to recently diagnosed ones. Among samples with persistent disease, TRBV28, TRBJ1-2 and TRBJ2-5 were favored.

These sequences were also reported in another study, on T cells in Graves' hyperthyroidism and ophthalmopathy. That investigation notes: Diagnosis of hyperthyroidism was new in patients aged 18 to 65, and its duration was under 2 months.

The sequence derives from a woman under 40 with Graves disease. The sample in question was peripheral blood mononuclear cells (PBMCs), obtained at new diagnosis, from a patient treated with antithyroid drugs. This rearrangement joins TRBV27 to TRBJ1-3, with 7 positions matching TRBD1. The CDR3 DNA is TGTGCCAGCGGTAACAGGGGAAGCAGGGGAAACACCATATATTTT. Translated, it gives CASGNRGSRGNTIYF.